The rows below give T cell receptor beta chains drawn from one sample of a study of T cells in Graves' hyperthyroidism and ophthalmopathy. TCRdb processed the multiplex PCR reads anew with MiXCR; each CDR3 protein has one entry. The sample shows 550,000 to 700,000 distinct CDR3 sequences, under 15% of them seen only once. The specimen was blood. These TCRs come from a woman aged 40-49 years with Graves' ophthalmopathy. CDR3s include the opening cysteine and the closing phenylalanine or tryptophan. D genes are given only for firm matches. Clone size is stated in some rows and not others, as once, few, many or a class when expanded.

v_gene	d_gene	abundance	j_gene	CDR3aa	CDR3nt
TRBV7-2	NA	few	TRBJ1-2	CASSFAAGAYGYTF	TGTGCCAGCAGCTTCGCCGCGGGGGCCTATGGCTACACCTTC
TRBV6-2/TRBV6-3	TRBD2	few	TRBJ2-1	CASSTLLRAGAYNEQFF	TGTGCCAGCAGTACACTCCTACGGGCGGGAGCCTACAATGAGCAGTTCTTC
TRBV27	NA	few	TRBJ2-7	CAAAAGGLYEQYF	TGTGCTGCGGCGGCAGGAGGCCTCTACGAGCAGTACTTC
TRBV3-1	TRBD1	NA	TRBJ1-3	CASSRHQRTGQNGNTIYF	TGTGCCAGCAGCCGACACCAAAGGACAGGCCAGAATGGAAACACCATATATTTT
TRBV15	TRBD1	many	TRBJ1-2	CATSRDRATGGARNYGYTF	TGTGCCACCAGCAGAGATCGGGCAACAGGGGGCGCCCGTAACTATGGCTACACCTTC
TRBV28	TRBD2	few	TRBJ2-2	CASSPLAGNTGELFF	TGTGCCAGCAGCCCCCTAGCGGGGAACACCGGGGAGCTGTTTTTT
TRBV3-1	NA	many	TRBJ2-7	CASSQRTVSDEQYF	TGTGCCAGCAGCCAAAGGACAGTTTCTGACGAGCAGTACTTC
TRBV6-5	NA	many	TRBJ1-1	CASSYSGREGTEAFF	TGTGCCAGCAGTTACTCGGGCCGGGAGGGCACTGAAGCTTTCTTT
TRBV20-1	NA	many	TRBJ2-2	CSAPDANTGELFF	TGCAGTGCTCCGGACGCGAACACCGGGGAGCTGTTTTTT
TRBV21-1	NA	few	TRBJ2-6	CASSRGGAGIFRSGANVLTF	TGTGCCAGCAGCAGAGGGGGCGCCGGAATCTTTCGCTCTGGGGCCAACGTCCTGACTTTC
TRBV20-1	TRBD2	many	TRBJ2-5	CSARLLAGDETQYF	TGCAGTGCTAGGCTACTAGCGGGAGACGAGACCCAGTACTTC
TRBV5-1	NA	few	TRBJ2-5	CASSLTGEVQETLYF	TGCGCCAGCAGCTTGACCGGGGAAGTGCAAGAGACCCTGTACTTC
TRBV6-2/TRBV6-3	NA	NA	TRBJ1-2	CASSFGGGTGYTF	TGTGCCAGCAGTTTCGGAGGCGGTACTGGCTACACCTTC
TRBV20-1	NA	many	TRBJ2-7	CSATGGTPYYEQYF	TGCAGTGCAACCGGGGGGACACCCTACTACGAGCAGTACTTC
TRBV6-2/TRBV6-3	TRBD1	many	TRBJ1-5	CASSQQGLRNGGQPQHF	TGTGCCAGCAGTCAACAGGGGCTGAGAAACGGGGGTCAGCCCCAGCATTTT
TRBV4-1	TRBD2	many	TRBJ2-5	CASSPPAFGLAQETQYF	TGCGCCAGCAGCCCTCCCGCCTTTGGACTAGCGCAAGAGACCCAGTACTTC
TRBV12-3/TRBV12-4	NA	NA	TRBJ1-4	CASTLAPNEKLFF	TGTGCCAGCACCCTGGCCCCCAATGAAAAACTGTTTTTT
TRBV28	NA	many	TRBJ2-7	CASSRMAAAIYEQYF	TGTGCCAGCAGTCGGATGGCGGCAGCTATCTACGAGCAGTACTTC
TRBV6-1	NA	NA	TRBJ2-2	CASRDTPNTGELFF	TGTGCCAGCAGGGACACTCCGAACACCGGGGAGCTGTTTTTT
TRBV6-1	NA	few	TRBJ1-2	CASRWDNYGYTF	TGTGCCAGCAGGTGGGATAACTATGGCTACACCTTC
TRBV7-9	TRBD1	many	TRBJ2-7	CASSLGTGDNEQYF	TGTGCCAGCAGCCTAGGAACAGGGGATAACGAGCAGTACTTC
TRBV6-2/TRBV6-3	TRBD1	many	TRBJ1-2	CASRDGTDDGYTF	TGTGCCAGCAGGGATGGGACAGACGATGGCTACACCTTC
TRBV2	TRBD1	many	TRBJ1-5	CASRSGTGNQPQHF	TGTGCCAGCAGATCCGGGACAGGCAATCAGCCCCAGCATTTT
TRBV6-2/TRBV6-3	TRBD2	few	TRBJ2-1	CASTVLAGAGNEQFF	TGTGCCAGCACCGTCCTAGCGGGAGCCGGCAATGAGCAGTTCTTC
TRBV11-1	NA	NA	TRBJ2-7	CASSPAPRDGRYEQYF	TGTGCCAGCAGCCCAGCACCCCGGGACGGGCGCTACGAGCAGTACTTC
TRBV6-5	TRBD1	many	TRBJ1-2	CASSYQTGGSGYTF	TGTGCCAGCAGTTACCAGACAGGGGGATCTGGCTACACCTTC
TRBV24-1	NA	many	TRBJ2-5	CATSDPRRTSGETQYF	TGTGCCACCAGTGATCCTCGCAGGACTTCTGGGGAGACCCAGTACTTC
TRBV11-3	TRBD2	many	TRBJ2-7	CASSLALAGTYEQYF	TGTGCCAGCAGCTTAGCCCTAGCGGGGACGTACGAGCAGTACTTC
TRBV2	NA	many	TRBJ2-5	CASSEALPWDQETQYF	TGCGCCAGCAGTGAAGCGCTTCCATGGGACCAAGAGACCCAGTACTTC
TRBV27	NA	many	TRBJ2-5	CASREGLTKTQYF	TGTGCCAGCAGGGAGGGTTTGACAAAGACCCAGTACTTC
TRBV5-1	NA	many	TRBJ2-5	CASSYRDTEETQYF	TGCGCCAGCAGTTACCGGGACACCGAAGAGACCCAGTACTTC
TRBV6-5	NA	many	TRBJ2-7	CASSYDSLLGYEQYF	TGTGCCAGCAGTTACGACAGTCTACTGGGCTACGAGCAGTACTTC
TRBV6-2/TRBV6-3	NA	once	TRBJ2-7	CASSSPSREWEQYF	TGTGCCAGCAGTTCACCCAGTCGGGAGTGGGAGCAGTACTTC
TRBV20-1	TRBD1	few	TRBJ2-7	CSAYRQGAISGEQYF	TGCAGTGCATACCGGCAGGGGGCAATCTCGGGAGAGCAGTACTTC
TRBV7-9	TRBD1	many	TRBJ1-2	CASSPQGQGLDYTF	TGTGCCAGCAGCCCCCAGGGACAGGGCCTCGACTACACCTTC
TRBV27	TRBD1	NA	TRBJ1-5	CASSSLQQGAGQPQHF	TGTGCCAGCAGTTCCCTTCAACAGGGGGCAGGGCAGCCCCAGCATTTT
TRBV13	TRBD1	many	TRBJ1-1	CASSFLRQGAPEAFF	TGTGCCAGCAGCTTCTTACGGCAGGGGGCCCCTGAAGCTTTCTTT
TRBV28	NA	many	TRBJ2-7	CASSPRGRGRYEQYF	TGTGCCAGCAGTCCCAGGGGCAGGGGGAGGTACGAGCAGTACTTC
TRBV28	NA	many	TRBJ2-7	CASSYQRYEQYF	TGTGCCAGCAGTTATCAACGGTACGAGCAGTACTTC
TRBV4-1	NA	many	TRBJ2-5	CASSQEGRSKETQYF	TGCGCCAGCAGCCAAGAGGGACGGAGCAAAGAGACCCAGTACTTC
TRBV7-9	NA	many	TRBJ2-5	CASSTGRDEETQYF	TGTGCCAGCAGCACCGGCCGGGACGAAGAGACCCAGTACTTC
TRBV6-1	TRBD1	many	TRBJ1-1	CASRSTGLSSTEAFF	TGTGCCAGCAGATCGACAGGGCTTTCGAGCACTGAAGCTTTCTTT
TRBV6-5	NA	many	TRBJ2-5	CASSYSGESQTQYF	TGTGCCAGCAGTTACTCGGGGGAGAGCCAGACCCAGTACTTC
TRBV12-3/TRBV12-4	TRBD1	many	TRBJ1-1	CASSPRTGMNTEAFF	TGTGCCAGCAGTCCCCGGACAGGGATGAACACTGAAGCTTTCTTT
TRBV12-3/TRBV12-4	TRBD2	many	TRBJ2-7	CASTQFDSGTRGEQYF	TGTGCCAGCACCCAGTTTGATAGCGGGACCCGTGGGGAGCAGTACTTC
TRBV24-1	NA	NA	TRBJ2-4	CATSDLRPNIQYF	TGTGCCACCAGTGATTTGCGCCCAAACATTCAGTACTTC
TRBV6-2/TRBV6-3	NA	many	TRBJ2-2	CASSRITWGTGELFF	TGTGCCAGCAGTCGAATAACTTGGGGCACCGGGGAGCTGTTTTTT
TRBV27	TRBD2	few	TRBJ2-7	CASSPTSGTTYEQYF	TGTGCCAGCAGCCCGACTAGCGGCACAACCTACGAGCAGTACTTC
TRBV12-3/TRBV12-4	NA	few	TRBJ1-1	CASSRVRNTEAFF	TGTGCCAGCAGTAGAGTAAGGAACACTGAAGCTTTCTTT
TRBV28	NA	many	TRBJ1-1	CASSLQGGGRTEAFF	TGTGCCAGCAGTTTACAAGGGGGAGGGCGTACTGAAGCTTTCTTT
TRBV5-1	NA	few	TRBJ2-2	CASSLGSRDTGELFF	TGCGCCAGCAGCTTGGGTAGCCGGGACACCGGGGAGCTGTTTTTT
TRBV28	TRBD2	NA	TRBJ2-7	CASSYRLAGVASSYEQYF	TGTGCCAGCAGTTACCGACTAGCGGGAGTTGCAAGCTCCTACGAGCAGTACTTC
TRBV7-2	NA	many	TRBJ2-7	CASRGGGAGYEQYF	TGTGCCAGCCGAGGTGGGGGGGCTGGTTACGAGCAGTACTTC
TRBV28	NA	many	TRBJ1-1	CASSSPGRGPLAFF	TGTGCCAGCAGTTCACCGGGACGGGGCCCTCTAGCTTTCTTT
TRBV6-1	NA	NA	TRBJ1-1	CASRSGGGENTEAFF	TGTGCCAGCAGAAGCGGTGGGGGGGAGAACACTGAAGCTTTCTTT
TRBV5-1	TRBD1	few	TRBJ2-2	CASSWTGGFTGELFF	TGCGCCAGCAGCTGGACAGGGGGCTTCACCGGGGAGCTGTTTTTT